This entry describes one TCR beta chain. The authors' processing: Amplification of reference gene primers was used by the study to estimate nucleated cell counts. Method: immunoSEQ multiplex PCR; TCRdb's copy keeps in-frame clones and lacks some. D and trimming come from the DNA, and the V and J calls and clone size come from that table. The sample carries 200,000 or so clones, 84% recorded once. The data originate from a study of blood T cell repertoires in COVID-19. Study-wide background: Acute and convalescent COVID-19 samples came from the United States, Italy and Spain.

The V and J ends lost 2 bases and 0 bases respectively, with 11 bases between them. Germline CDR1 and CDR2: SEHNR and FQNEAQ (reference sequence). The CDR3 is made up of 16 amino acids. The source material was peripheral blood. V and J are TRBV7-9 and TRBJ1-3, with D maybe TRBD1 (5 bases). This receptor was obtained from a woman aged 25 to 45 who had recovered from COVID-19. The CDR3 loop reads CASSLRKGHSGNTIYF. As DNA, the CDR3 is TGTGCCAGCAGCTTAAGGAAGGGGCACTCTGGAAACACCATATATTTT.